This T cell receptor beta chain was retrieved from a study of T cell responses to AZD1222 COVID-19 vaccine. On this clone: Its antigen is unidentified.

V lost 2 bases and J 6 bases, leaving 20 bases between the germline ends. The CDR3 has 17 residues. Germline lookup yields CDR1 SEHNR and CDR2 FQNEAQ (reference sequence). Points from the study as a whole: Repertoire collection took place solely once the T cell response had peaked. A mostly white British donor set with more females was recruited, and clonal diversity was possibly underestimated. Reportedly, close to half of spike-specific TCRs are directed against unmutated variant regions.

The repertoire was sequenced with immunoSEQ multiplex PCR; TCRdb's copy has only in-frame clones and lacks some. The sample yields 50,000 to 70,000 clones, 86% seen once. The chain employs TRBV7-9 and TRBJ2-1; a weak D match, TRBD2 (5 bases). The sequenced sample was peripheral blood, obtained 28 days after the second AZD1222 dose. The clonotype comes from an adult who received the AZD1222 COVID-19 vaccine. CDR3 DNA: TGTGCCAGCAGCTTAATCCCCGTGGGAGCGGCCGTCAATGAGCAGTTCTTC. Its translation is CASSLIPVGAAVNEQFF.